The clone carrying this T cell receptor (beta chain) came up once. This record belongs to a study of blood T cell repertoires in COVID-19. Source study methods: Reference gene primer amplification yielded estimated nucleated cell counts. TCRdb keeps only in-frame clones here, not all; method: immunoSEQ multiplex PCR. Clone size and V and J calls were adopted from that table, with D and trimming inferred from the DNA. The table has under 100,000 clones, around nine tenths seen once. V gave up 1 base and J gave up 6 bases, with 21 bases separating them. CDR1 is SNHLY and CDR2 is FYNNEI in the germline V gene. The CDR3 covers 17 residues.

The clonotype was recovered from a man aged 60-69 years with COVID-19, enrolled during active disease. The chain is built from TRBV2 and TRBJ2-5; D may be TRBD2 (6 bases). Sequenced input: peripheral blood. The CDR3 loop is CASSEGSLRLVGKTQYF. CDR3 in DNA: TGTGCCAGCAGTGAAGGGAGTTTGAGACTAGTGGGAAAGACCCAGTACTTC.